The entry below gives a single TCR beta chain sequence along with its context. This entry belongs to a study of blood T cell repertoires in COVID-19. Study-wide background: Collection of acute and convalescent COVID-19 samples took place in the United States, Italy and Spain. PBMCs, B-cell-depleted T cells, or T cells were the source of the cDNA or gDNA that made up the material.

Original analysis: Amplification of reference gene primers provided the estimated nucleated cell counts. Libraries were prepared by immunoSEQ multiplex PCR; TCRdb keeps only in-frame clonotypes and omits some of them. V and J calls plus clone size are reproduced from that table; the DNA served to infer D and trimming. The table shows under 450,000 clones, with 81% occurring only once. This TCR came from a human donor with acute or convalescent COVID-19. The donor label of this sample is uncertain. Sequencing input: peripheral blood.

CDR3: CASRVTGSSYEQYF. CDR3 sequence (DNA): TGTGCCAGCAGAGTCACCGGGTCCTCCTACGAGCAGTACTTC. This chain joins TRBV6-5 and TRBJ2-7; no clear D gene. V was clipped by 6 bases and J by 0 bases, with 12 bases between them. The germline CDR1 and CDR2 sequences are MNHEY and SVGAGI. The CDR3 is 14 amino acids.